This TCR beta chain was identified in a study of shared clonotypes between healthy human individuals (dated by TCRdb to 2018 to 2021). Context from the whole study: A few men and a couple of women, aged 18 to 49 years, made up the cohort. For each donor, CD4 naive and CD4 memory were each run on three plates, CD8 naive on two plates, and CD8 memory on one plate. Blood TCR repertoires of about five healthy adults were deeply sequenced to estimate repertoire size and the extent of clonotype sharing between individuals. To increase sequencing depth and limit assay-specific biases, TCR repertoire library preparation and sequencing were carried out by different laboratories using diverse techniques. Leukapheresis yielded between about 0.9 and 9 billion PBMCs per donor. Paper-wide results and their limitations: Because the study included only a small number of donors, the genetic and exposure-history diversity represented was limited. Pairwise subsampling led to the expectation that sequencing depth would affect the degree of clonotype sharing among donors. Estimated clonotype richness was generally larger for naive than for memory subsets. When a handful of donors were compared, the shared fraction of clonotypes was around 5% for naive CD4, roughly 3.4% for naive CD8, 2% to 2.5% for memory CD4, and roughly 0.4% for memory CD8. Only blood was sampled, and tissue TCR repertoires likely differ from those in blood. Even with the large sequencing depth, rarefaction of the sorted-subset datasets indicated that sequencing was incomplete. Higher generation probabilities were observed for clonotypes shared by all four sorted-subset donors than for non-shared clonotypes.

The donors were healthy, HIV-negative adults with no recently reported acute infections or vaccinations. All donors were Caucasian adults living in Nashville, Tennessee, USA. CD4+ T cells were enriched by magnetic negative selection, after which naive cells were positively selected on CD45RA and the negative fraction was taken as the memory subset. Blood was collected by leukapheresis, and PBMCs were isolated by Ficoll-Histopaque density gradient centrifugation and then cryopreserved in liquid nitrogen vapor phase. Analytical flow cytometry was used to check the purity and quantity of every magnetically sorted T cell population. Each sorted fraction had its genomic DNA isolated and then quantified by UV absorbance on a Nanodrop 2000c. The CDR3 numbers 14 residues from cysteine through phenylalanine. Left in the record is the CDR3 DNA by itself, 42 bases read in frame from the first base. CDR1 and CDR2, per the germline V gene, are MGHDK and SYGVNS. Trimming at the junction amounts to 1 base on V and 3 bases on J, and the germline ends lie 6 bases apart.

As to this clone: Its binding antigen is unknown. The sample holds no much larger clone one base away, and base qualities are not on file.

Using the deep immunoSEQ assay, multiplex PCR amplified TCR CDR3 regions from genomic DNA. Genomic DNA extracted from each cell subset was distributed evenly over all wells of several immunoSEQ 96-well plates, and each plate served as one replicate. For sorted subsets, approximately 190 ng of genomic DNA, equivalent to 25,000 to 35,000 T cell genomes, went into each replicate PCR. The purified libraries were quantified using a Qubit 3.0 fluorometer, sized with a Bioanalyzer 2100, and then quantified again using the KAPA Library Quantification kit. Each immunoSEQ 96-well plate was sequenced on its own single-read 150-cycle Illumina NextSeq 550 flow cell. Concerning the study's data processing: Because the immunoSEQ output included only junctional sequences and no quality scores, the filtering could not be the same as the filtering used for full-length reads. Sequences were annotated with PyIR, a Python wrapper for IgBLAST v1.9, using IMGT germline references to assign V/J genes and CDR3. Reads with weak V/J assignments (E-value above 1e-6), missing CDR3, stop codons, out-of-frame junctions, or ambiguous translated residues were removed. A V3J clonotype was defined by an identical inferred V gene, J gene, and CDR3 amino acid sequence. Percentage overlap between repertoires was computed as shared unique clonotypes divided by the size of the smaller repertoire. Richness of each repertoire was evaluated using RTK rarefaction, the Chao1 estimator, and Recon v2.1 estimates of unobserved clonotypes. OLGA was used to compute generation probabilities for all TCRbeta clonotypes that the gDNA method yielded from several donors. What TCRdb holds here is the immuneACCESS table cut down to in-frame rearrangements. Part of the clones is not present; checked against another copy, under half of the missing clones reflect an unresolved V gene, and the others are unexplained. D and trimming come from the DNA, and the V and J calls and clone size come from that table. Across this sample there are about 1.1 million clones, with about 80% seen only once. Jointly, the top ten make up 0.89% of the sample.

The V and J genes are TRBV25-1 and TRBJ2-2; a confident D gene designation cannot be given. This TCR was sampled from a young man in good health. Some clones in this sample may be carry-over from other donors' samples. Sequenced sample: memory CD4+ T cells from PBMCs. The cell subset or site tag for this specimen amounts to: CD45RA-negative fraction. The DNA is TGTGCCAGCAGTGAATCTGCTCACACCGGGGAGCTGTTTTTT. The encoded protein is CASSESAHTGELFF.